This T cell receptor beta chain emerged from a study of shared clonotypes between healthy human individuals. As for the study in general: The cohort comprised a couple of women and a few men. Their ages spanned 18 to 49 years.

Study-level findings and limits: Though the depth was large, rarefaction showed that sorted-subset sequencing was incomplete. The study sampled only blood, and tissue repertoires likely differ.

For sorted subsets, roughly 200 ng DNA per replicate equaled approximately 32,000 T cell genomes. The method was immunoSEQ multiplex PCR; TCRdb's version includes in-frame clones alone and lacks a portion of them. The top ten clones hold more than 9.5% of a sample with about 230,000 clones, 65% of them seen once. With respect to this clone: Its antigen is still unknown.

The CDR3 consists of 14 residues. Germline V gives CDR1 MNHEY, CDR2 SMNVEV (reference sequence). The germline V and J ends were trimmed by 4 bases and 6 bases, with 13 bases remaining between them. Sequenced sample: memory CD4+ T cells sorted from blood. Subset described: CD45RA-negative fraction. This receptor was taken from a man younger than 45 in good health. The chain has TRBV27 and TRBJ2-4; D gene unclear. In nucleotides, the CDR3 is TGTGCCAGCAGTTCCCGGAAGACCGGAAACATTCAGTACTTC. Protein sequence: CASSSRKTGNIQYF.